These 14 T cell receptor beta chains were all obtained from the same sample, sequenced in a study of regulatory T cells in long-lasting Graves disease. With iRepertoire HTBI primers and Arm-PCR of CDR3 regions, TCR beta libraries were built. TCRdb re-called the multiplex PCR reads through MiXCR, storing one row per CDR3 protein. The sample comprises 400,000 to 500,000 distinct CDR3 sequences, around 20% of which are singletons, and about 8.3% rests with the top ten. Time point defined: persistent/refractory GD, antithyroid drugs over 5 years with positive TRAb. From PBMCs, RNA was extracted and then used to make the TCR library. Sequencing was performed on peripheral blood mononuclear cells (PBMCs), taken when the disease was refractory, from a patient treated with antithyroid drugs. Receptors originate from a female donor with Graves disease.

Note on this clonotype: A read error may explain this, as a much larger clone is one base away. This chain uses TRBV20-1 with TRBJ2-7; 8 bases align to TRBD2. Trimming at V came to 3 bases and at J to 9 bases, leaving 10 bases not matched to a gene. Germline loops: CDR1 DFQATT, CDR2 SNEGSKA (reference sequence). CDR3 length: 13 residues. CDR3 bases: TGCAGTGCTAGGGGGCGGGGGGATGGGGGGCAGTACTTC. It encodes CSARGRGDGGQYF.

This clonotype was detected ten times or more. V and J are TRBV6-2 or TRBV6-3 and TRBJ1-2, with TRBD1 identical over 10 bases. After removal of 4 bases from V and 7 bases from J, the junction contained 3 bases not matched to a gene. Germline-derived CDR1 and CDR2 are MNHEY and SVGEGT. This CDR3 is 13 amino acids long. CDR3 nucleotides: TGTGCCAGCAGTTCGACAGGGGGCGTTGGCTACACCTTC. Encoded protein: CASSSTGGVGYTF.

This clonotype was seen at least ten times. The CDR3 region is CASSPIPGSAYEQYF. The CDR3 DNA reads TGTGCCAGCAGCCCGATTCCCGGGAGCGCCTACGAGCAGTACTTC. The chain combines TRBV7-6 with TRBJ2-7, with D perhaps TRBD2 (6 bases). Germline V gives CDR1 SGHVS, CDR2 FNYEAQ. CDR3 length: 15 amino acids. V shed 5 bases and J shed 2 bases, with 16 bases lying between them. Looking up the rest from reference TRBV7-6 and TRBJ2-7 gives the full variable domain: GAGVSQSPRYKVTKRGQDVALRCDPISGHVSLYWYRQALGQGPEFLTYFNYEAQQDKSGLPNDRFSAERPEGSISTLTIQRTEQRDSAMYRCASSPIPGSAYEQYFGPGTRLTVT.

The table lists this clonotype with many counts. The J gene is TRBJ2-7, the V gene TRBV20-1; 9 bases are shared with TRBD2. The V gene's germline CDR1 is DFQATT and CDR2 SNEGSKA (reference sequence). Trimming removed 0 bases from V and 3 bases from J; junction bases left unmatched: 0. The CDR3 runs to 13 residues. The CDR3 protein is CSAREAGGYEQYF. The CDR3 nucleotides read TGCAGTGCTAGAGAAGCGGGGGGCTACGAGCAGTACTTC.

This clonotype showed up just a few times. The chain carries TRBV28 and TRBJ2-7, with 8 bases that match TRBD2. The germline gives CDR1 MDHEN, CDR2 SYDVKM. The CDR3 spans 15 residues. Unmatched junction bases numbered 8, after V lost 4 bases and J lost 3 bases. The CDR3 DNA sequence: TGTGCCAGCAGTTCCCAGGAAGCGGGAGTCTACGAGCAGTACTTC. It is translated as CASSSQEAGVYEQYF. The complete variable domain, with remaining parts taken from reference TRBV28 and TRBJ2-7, reads DVKVTQSSRYLVKRTGEKVFLECVQDMDHENMFWYRQDPGLGLRLIYFSYDVKMKEKGDIPEGYSVSREKKERFSLILESASTNQTSMYLCASSSQEAGVYEQYFGPGTRLTVT.

This clonotype appeared many times. The V gene is TRBV7-2, the J gene TRBJ1-6, with D unclear. Germline loops: CDR1 SGHTA, CDR2 FQGNSA. The V end was cut by 3 bases, the J end by 9 bases, with 12 bases between. CDR3 length: 14 residues. The DNA of the CDR3 is TGTGCCAGCAGCTTGAAATGGATGGGTTCACCCCTCCACTTT. Translated: CASSLKWMGSPLHF.

On this clonotype itself: This could be a read error, since a much larger clone is one nucleotide away. J is TRBJ2-4 and V is TRBV28; 7 bases fit TRBD1. Germline V gene data show CDR1 as MDHEN and CDR2 as SYDVKM. Germline trimming cut 5 bases from V and 4 bases from J; bases unmatched to any gene: 8. This CDR3 has 15 amino acids. The CDR3 nucleotides read TGTGCCAGCAGTCAAACCGCAGGGGGTAAAAACATTCAGTACTTC. Translation gives CASSQTAGGKNIQYF.

Remarks on this clonotype: A junction boundary mismatches the germline segment, possibly from a read error. The chain uses TRBV27 and TRBJ2-7; a weak D match, TRBD2 (6 bases). CDR3 length: 15 amino acids. CDR1 and CDR2 (germline): MNHEY, SMNVEV (reference sequence). The CDR3 nucleotides read TGTGCCGGCAGTGCGGGGACTCCGTTTGGGTACGAGCAGTACTTC. Its protein is CAGSAGTPFGYEQYF.

This CDR3 reads CASSGIRSGRSYEQYF. The CDR3 DNA is TGCGCCAGCAGCGGGATACGGAGCGGGAGAAGCTACGAGCAGTACTTC. The J gene is TRBJ2-7, the V gene TRBV5-1; 8 bases fit TRBD2. The CDR3 is 16 amino acids. Per germline, CDR1 SGHRS and CDR2 YFSETQ. Trimming cost V 4 bases and J 3 bases; bases outside gene matches: 12.

The table lists this clonotype with a few counts. The rearrangement links TRBV4-2 to TRBJ2-2; 10 bases match TRBD2. This CDR3 is built from 18 residues. In germline, CDR1 is LGHNA, CDR2 YNFKEQ. The junction had 10 bases not matched to a gene; V was cut back by 0 bases and J by 6 bases. The CDR3 reads CASSQEVGLAWQAGELFF. The CDR3 coding sequence is TGTGCCAGCAGCCAAGAGGTGGGACTAGCGTGGCAGGCCGGGGAGCTGTTTTTT.

This chain uses TRBV30 with TRBJ2-7; TRBD2 matches at 12 bases. Germline V lookup: CDR1 GTSNPN, CDR2 SVGIG (reference sequence). The CDR3 is made up of 18 amino acids. V dropped 0 bases and J dropped 5; count of bases not matched to a gene: 14. The CDR3 region is CAWSVISPRLAGVHEQYF. The CDR3, as DNA: TGTGCCTGGAGTGTAATTTCCCCTCGACTAGCGGGAGTGCACGAGCAGTACTTC.

The V gene is TRBV30, the J gene TRBJ2-7, with D possibly being TRBD2 (6 bases). The germline V gene encodes CDR1 GTSNPN and CDR2 SVGIG (reference sequence). This CDR3 is built from 13 residues. V was trimmed by 3 bases and J by 0 bases, leaving 9 bases between them. DNA for the CDR3: TGTGCCTGGAGCCCGACTAGCTCCTACGAGCAGTACTTC. Amino acid sequence: CAWSPTSSYEQYF.

This clonotype was detected ten times or more. V is TRBV2 and J is TRBJ1-6, with unresolved D. Looked up from germline, CDR1 is SNHLY and CDR2 is FYNNEI. The CDR3 has 16 amino acids. Trimming pared 4 bases from V and 5 bases from J, leaving 15 bases between. The CDR3 protein is CASSATEWMNNSPLHF. CDR3 nucleotide sequence: TGTGCCAGCAGTGCTACAGAATGGATGAATAATTCACCCCTCCACTTT.

This clonotype occurred a few times. The chain links TRBV11-2 to TRBJ2-6; TRBD2 might be the D (6 bases). This CDR3 has 15 residues. The germline V gene encodes CDR1 SGHAT and CDR2 FQNNGV. V dropped 5 bases and J dropped 2 bases, with 10 bases sitting between them. The CDR3 DNA is TGTGCCAGCAGCCCCCGCGGGGCTGGGGCCAACGTCCTGACTTTC. Protein: CASSPRGAGANVLTF.